The source of this T cell receptor (beta chain) is a study of CD8+ T cells in alopecia areata. Study-level information: Patients in the study were on tofacitinib for 6 to 18 months, then off it for 6 months. Study-wide points: Resident alphabeta T cells of normal skin are also sequenced in scalp samples.

In regard to this clone: Its target is not known.

Following RNA extraction, reverse transcription yielded cDNA that acted as the sequencing template. Generated by immunoSEQ multiplex PCR, the TCRdb table keeps only in-frame clones and is missing some. Found here are 110,000 or so clones, more than 30% of them singletons; the top ten hold approximately 3%. Germline V gene lookup returns CDR1 KGHSH and CDR2 LQKENI. The length of the CDR3 is 13 residues. V shed 3 bases and J shed 9 bases, with 14 bases lying between them. The chain uses TRBV18 and TRBJ2-5; D gene uncertain. The sample taken for sequencing was CD4+ T cells sorted from blood. This TCR came from a human donor with alopecia areata. This CDR3 reads CASSPSRTAAQYF. The CDR3 DNA reads TGTGCCAGCTCACCTTCGCGGACCGCGGCCCAGTACTTC.